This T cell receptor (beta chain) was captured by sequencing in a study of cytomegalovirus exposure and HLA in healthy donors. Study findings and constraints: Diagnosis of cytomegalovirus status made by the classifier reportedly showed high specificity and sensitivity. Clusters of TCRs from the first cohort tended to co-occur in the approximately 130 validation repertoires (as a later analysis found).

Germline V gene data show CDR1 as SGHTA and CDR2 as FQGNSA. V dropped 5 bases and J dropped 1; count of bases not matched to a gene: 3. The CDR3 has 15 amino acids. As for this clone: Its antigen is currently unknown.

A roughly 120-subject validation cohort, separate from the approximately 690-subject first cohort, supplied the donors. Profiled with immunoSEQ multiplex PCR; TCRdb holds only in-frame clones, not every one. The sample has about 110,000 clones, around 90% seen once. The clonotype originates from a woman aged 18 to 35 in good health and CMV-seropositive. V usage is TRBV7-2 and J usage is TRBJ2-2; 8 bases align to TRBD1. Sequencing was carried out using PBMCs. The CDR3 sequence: CASSPGTGNTGELFF. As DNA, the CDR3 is TGTGCCAGCAGCCCAGGGACAGGGAACACCGGGGAGCTGTTTTTT.